Listed below are T cell receptor beta chains from one sample, sequenced in a study of cytomegalovirus exposure and HLA in healthy donors. Clones were sequenced by immunoSEQ multiplex PCR, and TCRdb holds only the in-frame ones, with some missing. The table records some 140,000 clones, 73% of them present only once. The sequenced sample consisted of PBMCs. These receptors originate from a woman in her 40s in good health and CMV-seronegative. Both conserved end residues are part of each CDR3. Fields, in order: J gene, D gene, clone size, V gene, CDR3 DNA, CDR3 protein. D genes are given only for firm matches. Clone size appears in some rows only: once, few, many, or a class for an expanded clone.

TRBJ2-7 . . TRBV27 TGTGCCAGCAGTTTATGGGCAGGCGGAGGTGTGGACGAGCAGTACTTC CASSLWAGGGVDEQYF
TRBJ2-2 TRBD2 . TRBV19 TGTGCCAGTACTGGCCGACTAGCACCAACCGGGGAGCTGTTTTTT CASTGRLAPTGELFF
TRBJ2-3 . . TRBV6-6 TGTGCCAGCAGTTACGGCGGCAGGGAATGGACAGATACGCAGTATTTT CASSYGGREWTDTQYF
TRBJ1-2 TRBD1 . TRBV6-5 TGTGCCAGCAACCGACAGGGGGGTAACTATGGCTACACCTTC CASNRQGGNYGYTF
TRBJ1-4 . . TRBV5-4 TGTGCCAGCAGCTTTCAGGGGAGAAATGAAAAACTGTTTTTT CASSFQGRNEKLFF
TRBJ2-6 TRBD1 . TRBV11-1 TGTGCCAGCAGCCAGGGACAGGGGGCTGGGGCCAACGTCCTGACTTTC CASSQGQGAGANVLTF
TRBJ1-2 . . TRBV19 TGTGCCAGTAGAAAGGCAGACATCTATGGCTACACCTTC CASRKADIYGYTF
TRBJ1-5 . once TRBV7-8 TGTGCCAGCAGCTTAGGTCAACGGCAGCCCCAGCATTTT CASSLGQRQPQHF
TRBJ2-1 . . TRBV27 TGTGCCAGCAGTTCGCCGGGGCTAGCGATGGGTGAGCAGTTCTTC CASSSPGLAMGEQFF
TRBJ1-1 TRBD1 few TRBV6-6 TGTGCCAGCAGTTACCAACCAGGGGGTGAAGCTTTCTTT CASSYQPGGEAFF
TRBJ1-5 . few TRBV4-2 TGTGCCAGCAGCCAAGACTCAGGGGATCAGCCCCAGCATTTT CASSQDSGDQPQHF
TRBJ2-7 TRBD2 once TRBV2 TGTGCCAGCAGCATAGCGGGGGAGCCACTCGAGCAGTACTTC CASSIAGEPLEQYF
TRBJ2-2 TRBD2 . TRBV27 TGTGCCAGCAGTCCCCGCGGGAGGGGGGGCAACACCGGGGAGCTGTTTTTT CASSPRGRGGNTGELFF
TRBJ2-7 TRBD1 . TRBV5-1 TGCGCCAGCAGCCCGGGGGACAGGCAGGAGCAGTACTTC CASSPGDRQEQYF
TRBJ2-2 . . TRBV15 TGTGCCACCAGCCATATGGAGGCGGGCACCGGGGAGCTGTTTTTT CATSHMEAGTGELFF
TRBJ2-1 TRBD2 . TRBV29-1 TGCAGCGTTGGAGGACTAGCGGGGGGTGAGCAGTTCTTC CSVGGLAGGEQFF
TRBJ1-1 . . TRBV18 TGTGCCAGCTCACAACAGTCAGGGGTAGGGGACACTGAAGCTTTCTTT CASSQQSGVGDTEAFF
TRBJ2-2 TRBD2 few TRBV2 TGTGCCAGCAACCGGGCGGGGGGGAACACCGGGGAGCTGTTTTTT CASNRAGGNTGELFF
TRBJ2-5 . few TRBV12-1 TGTGCCAGCAGCGCACCTAGCGGGGGGATCCAAGAGACCCAGTACTTC CASSAPSGGIQETQYF
TRBJ1-5 TRBD1 . TRBV9 TGTGCCAGCAGCGTAGGAGACAGGGGCGGCAATCAGCCCCAGCATTTT CASSVGDRGGNQPQHF
TRBJ1-1 TRBD1 . TRBV28 TGTGCCACCTCGGACAGGGTGAATGAAGCTTTCTTT CATSDRVNEAFF
TRBJ2-5 . . TRBV19 TGTGCCAGTAGCATGGGTGAGGCCCAGTACTTC CASSMGEAQYF
TRBJ1-6 TRBD1 . TRBV14 TGTGCCAGCAGCCATGGAAAAGGGGGCCGAGGACCCCTCCACTTT CASSHGKGGRGPLHF
TRBJ2-1 . . TRBV28 TGTGCCAGCAGCCCCCTTTACAATGAGCAGTTCTTC CASSPLYNEQFF
TRBJ2-2 . . TRBV15 TGTGCCACCAGTGTATTAGCGTCCGACGGGGAGCTGTTTTTT CATSVLASDGELFF
TRBJ1-1 TRBD1 . TRBV11-2 TGTGCCAGCAGCCCATGGACAGGGACGGGCACTGAAGCTTTCTTT CASSPWTGTGTEAFF
TRBJ2-3 TRBD2 few TRBV2 TGTGCCAGCAGTGAACTAGCGGGGCTCCCCCATACGCAGTATTTT CASSELAGLPHTQYF
TRBJ2-1 . . TRBV7-3 TGTGCCAGCAGCCTAAATGGGGGGAGTGAGCAGTTCTTC CASSLNGGSEQFF
TRBJ1-1 . few TRBV6-1 TGTGCCAGCAGTGAAGCTCGGAACACTGAAGCTTTCTTT CASSEARNTEAFF
TRBJ1-1 . . TRBV5-1 TGCGCCAGCAGCTTTAACGGACAACGAAACACTGAAGCTTTCTTT CASSFNGQRNTEAFF
TRBJ1-2 . . TRBV5-8 TGTGCCAGCAGCTTGCAGGGGACCTATGGCTACACCTTC CASSLQGTYGYTF
TRBJ1-1 TRBD1 . TRBV19 TGTGCCAGTAGTGTCCAGGGGGGTGAAGCTTTCTTT CASSVQGGEAFF
TRBJ2-3 TRBD2 . TRBV27 TGTGCCAGCAGTTTGGCTAGCGGATACACAGATACGCAGTATTTT CASSLASGYTDTQYF
TRBJ1-5 TRBD1 . TRBV19 TGTGCCAGTAGTCCTCAACGGACAGGGGGCCAGCCCCAGCATTTT CASSPQRTGGQPQHF
TRBJ1-2 . . TRBV27 TGTGCCAGCAGTGACTTGGTTGGCTACACCTTC CASSDLVGYTF
TRBJ2-2 . . TRBV6-6 TGTGCCAGCAGTTACTCGATAGCCAACACCGGGGAGCTGTTTTTT CASSYSIANTGELFF
TRBJ2-3 TRBD2 . TRBV15 TGTGCCACCAGCAGAGGTACTAGCGGGGGGACTAGCACAGATACGCAGTATTTT CATSRGTSGGTSTDTQYF
TRBJ2-3 . . TRBV28 TGTGCCAGCAGAGGCCAGGGGCCTATCACAGATACGCAGTATTTT CASRGQGPITDTQYF
TRBJ1-2 . once TRBV10-3 TGTGCCATCAGAGACAATAACAGGGCTCGGGGCTACACCTTC CAIRDNNRARGYTF
TRBJ2-7 . . TRBV27 TGTGCCAGCAGGGAGGCTAGCCTCTACGAGCAGTACTTC CASREASLYEQYF
TRBJ1-2 . . TRBV4-3 TGCGCCAGCAGCAATGACTGGGGCTACACCTTC CASSNDWGYTF
TRBJ1-4 TRBD1 once TRBV11-2 TGTGCCAGCAGCCCTTCACCGGGACAGCTTAATGAAAAACTGTTTTTT CASSPSPGQLNEKLFF
TRBJ1-6 . . TRBV6-1 TGTGCCACCGGTTCGACAGCTAATTCACCCCTCCACTTT CATGSTANSPLHF
TRBJ2-3 . . TRBV5-1 TGCGCCAGCAGCCCCGCAGTGAACACAGATACGCAGTATTTT CASSPAVNTDTQYF
TRBJ2-1 . . TRBV7-9 TGTGCCAGCAGCTTAGAGCTGGACAATGAGCAGTTCTTC CASSLELDNEQFF
TRBJ2-3 . . TRBV15 TGTGCCACCAGCAGACCCCCCGGGTATAGCACAGATACGCAGTATTTT CATSRPPGYSTDTQYF
TRBJ1-1 . . TRBV6-5 TGTGCCAGCAGTTACGGTCAGTCAACTGAAGCTTTCTTT CASSYGQSTEAFF
TRBJ1-2 . . TRBV5-4 TGTGCCAGCAGCCAGGGACTGAGAAATCTTAACTATGGCTACACCTTC CASSQGLRNLNYGYTF
TRBJ1-3 TRBD1 once TRBV18 TGTGCCAGCTCAAGAGCCGGGACAGGGTTCGGAAACACCATATATTTT CASSRAGTGFGNTIYF
TRBJ1-2 . . TRBV19 TGTGCCAGTAGTACGATCGGGGAGAACTATGGCTACACCTTC CASSTIGENYGYTF
TRBJ2-1 TRBD2 few TRBV7-6 TGTGCCAGCAGCTTAGAACCGGGACTAGCGGGGGGCGGGACGCTCGATGAGCAGTTCTTC CASSLEPGLAGGGTLDEQFF
TRBJ2-1 TRBD1 once TRBV28 TGTGCCAGCAAAAACAGGGGCACCTACAATGAGCAGTTCTTC CASKNRGTYNEQFF